This entry describes one T cell receptor (beta chain). This record comes from a study of identical twins. CDR1 DFQATT and CDR2 SNEGSKA come from the germline V gene (reference sequence). The CDR3 is 14 residues long. The V and J ends lost 6 bases and 8 bases respectively, with 20 bases between them. Using its own MiXCR run on the 5' RACE reads, TCRdb lists one record per CDR3 protein. This table has fewer than 250,000 distinct CDR3 sequences, approximately 15% appearing once. This sample was shared with a second study, whose subject was T cells expressing NK-cell markers. As that report states: HCMV serostatus: most of the eight sequenced donors positive, one negative.

The source is a woman under 30 in good health. The sample comprised CD8+ T cells sorted from blood. The rearrangement links TRBV20-1 to TRBJ2-1, with D possibly matching TRBD1 (5 bases). CDR3 residues: CSAPQDQGFDEQFF. Here the CDR3 DNA reads TGCAGTGCGCCACAGGACCAAGGTTTCGATGAGCAGTTCTTC.